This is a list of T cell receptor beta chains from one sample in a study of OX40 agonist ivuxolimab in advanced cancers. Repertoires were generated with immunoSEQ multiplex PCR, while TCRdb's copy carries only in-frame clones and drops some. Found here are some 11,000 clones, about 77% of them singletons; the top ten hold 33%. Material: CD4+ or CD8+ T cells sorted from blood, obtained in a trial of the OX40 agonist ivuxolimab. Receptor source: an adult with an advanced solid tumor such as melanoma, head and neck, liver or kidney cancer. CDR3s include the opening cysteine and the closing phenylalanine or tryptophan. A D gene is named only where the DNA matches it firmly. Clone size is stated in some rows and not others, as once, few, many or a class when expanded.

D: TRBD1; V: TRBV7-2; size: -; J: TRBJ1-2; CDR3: CASSGGQGVYYGYTF; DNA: TGTGCCAGCAGCGGCGGACAGGGAGTGTACTATGGCTACACCTTC
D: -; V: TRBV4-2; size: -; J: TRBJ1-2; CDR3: CASSQDLDRVPYNYGYTF; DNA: TGTGCCAGCAGCCAAGATCTCGATCGGGTCCCATATAACTATGGCTACACCTTC
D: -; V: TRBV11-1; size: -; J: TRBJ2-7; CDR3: CASSLVAGAHEQYF; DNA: TGTGCCAGCAGCTTAGTAGCAGGGGCCCACGAGCAGTACTTC
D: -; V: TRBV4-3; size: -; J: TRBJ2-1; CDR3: CASSQVGNEQFF; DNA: TGCGCCAGCAGCCAAGTAGGTAATGAGCAGTTCTTC
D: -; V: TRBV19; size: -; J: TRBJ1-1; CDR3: CASSSTREGPGLDTEAFF; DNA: TGTGCCAGTAGTTCCACTCGGGAAGGGCCGGGGCTGGACACTGAAGCTTTCTTT
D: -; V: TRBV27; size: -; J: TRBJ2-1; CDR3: CASSPGTNEQFF; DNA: TGTGCCAGCAGTCCTGGGACGAATGAGCAGTTCTTC
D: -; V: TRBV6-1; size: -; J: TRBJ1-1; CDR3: CASSYGIEAFF; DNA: TGTGCCAGCAGTTATGGGATTGAAGCTTTCTTT
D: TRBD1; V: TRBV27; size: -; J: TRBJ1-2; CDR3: CASSSLGQAIYGYTF; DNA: TGTGCCAGCAGTTCTTTGGGACAGGCAATCTATGGCTACACCTTC
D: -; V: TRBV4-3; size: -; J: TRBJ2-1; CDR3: CASSQDPGREQFF; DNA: TGCGCCAGCAGCCAAGATCCCGGGCGGGAGCAGTTCTTC
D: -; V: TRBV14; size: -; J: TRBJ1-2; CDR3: CASSARPVPNYGYTF; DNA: TGTGCCAGCAGCGCCCGTCCAGTCCCGAACTATGGCTACACCTTC
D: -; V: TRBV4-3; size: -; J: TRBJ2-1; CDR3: CASSQDPGSSSYNEQFF; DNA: TGCGCCAGCAGCCAAGATCCGGGCAGCAGCTCCTACAATGAGCAGTTCTTC
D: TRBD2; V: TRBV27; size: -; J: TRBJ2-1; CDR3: CASSPLEIAGMNGQFF; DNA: TGTGCCAGCAGTCCATTGGAAATAGCGGGGATGAATGGGCAGTTCTTC
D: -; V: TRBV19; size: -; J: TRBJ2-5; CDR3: CASSIGHARYQETQYF; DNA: TGTGCCAGTAGTATAGGCCACGCCAGATACCAAGAGACCCAGTACTTC
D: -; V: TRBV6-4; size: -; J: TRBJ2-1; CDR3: CASSGHNYNEQFF; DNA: TGTGCCAGCAGCGGACACAACTACAATGAGCAGTTCTTC
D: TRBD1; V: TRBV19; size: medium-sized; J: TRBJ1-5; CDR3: CASQDRGNQPQHF; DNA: TGTGCCAGCCAGGACAGGGGCAATCAGCCCCAGCATTTT
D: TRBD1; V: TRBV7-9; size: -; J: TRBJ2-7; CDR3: CASSLEQGAYEQYF; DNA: TGTGCCAGCAGCTTAGAACAGGGGGCCTACGAGCAGTACTTC
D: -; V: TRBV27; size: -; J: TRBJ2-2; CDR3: CASSLGQGSGELFF; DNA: TGTGCCAGCAGTTTAGGGCAGGGGTCCGGGGAGCTGTTTTTT
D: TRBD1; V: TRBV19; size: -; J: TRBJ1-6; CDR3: CASRITRQGANSPLHF; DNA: TGTGCCAGTAGAATCACCCGACAGGGGGCTAATTCACCCCTCCACTTT
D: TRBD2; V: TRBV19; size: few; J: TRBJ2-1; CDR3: CASSKTSGAYNEQFF; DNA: TGTGCCAGTAGTAAGACTAGCGGAGCCTACAATGAGCAGTTCTTC
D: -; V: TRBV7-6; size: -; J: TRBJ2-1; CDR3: CASSQEGGSSYNEQFF; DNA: TGTGCCAGCAGCCAAGAGGGCGGAAGCTCCTACAATGAGCAGTTCTTC
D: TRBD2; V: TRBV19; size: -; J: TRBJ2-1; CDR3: CASSIASSGGGEQFF; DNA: TGTGCCAGTAGTATAGCGTCTAGCGGGGGTGGTGAGCAGTTCTTC
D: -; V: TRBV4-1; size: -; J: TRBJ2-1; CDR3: CASSQEGQSYNEQFF; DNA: TGCGCCAGCAGCCAAGAAGGACAGTCCTACAATGAGCAGTTCTTC
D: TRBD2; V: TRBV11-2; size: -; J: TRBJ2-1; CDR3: CASSLAGTSQLNEQFF; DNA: TGTGCCAGCAGCTTAGCTGGGACTAGCCAGTTGAATGAGCAGTTCTTC
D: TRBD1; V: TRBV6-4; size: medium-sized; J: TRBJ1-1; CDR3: CASSQGAGTEAFF; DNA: TGTGCCAGCAGCCAGGGGGCTGGTACTGAAGCTTTCTTT
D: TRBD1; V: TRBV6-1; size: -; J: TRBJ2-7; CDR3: CASSERGTGSYEQYF; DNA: TGTGCCAGCAGTGAACGGGGGACAGGATCCTACGAGCAGTACTTC
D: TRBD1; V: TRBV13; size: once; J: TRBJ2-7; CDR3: CASSLWTGGAEQYF; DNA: TGTGCCAGCAGCTTATGGACAGGGGGCGCCGAGCAGTACTTC
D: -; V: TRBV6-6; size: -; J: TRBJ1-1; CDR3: CASYTTARVTEAFF; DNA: TGTGCCAGCTACACTACAGCCAGGGTCACTGAAGCTTTCTTT
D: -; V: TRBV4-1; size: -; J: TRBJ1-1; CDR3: CASSREGQLNTEAFF; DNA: TGCGCCAGCAGCCGGGAAGGACAGCTGAACACTGAAGCTTTCTTT
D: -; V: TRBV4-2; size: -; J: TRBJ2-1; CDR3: CASSQARGSYNEQFF; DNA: TGTGCCAGCAGCCAAGCCCGAGGCTCCTACAATGAGCAGTTCTTC
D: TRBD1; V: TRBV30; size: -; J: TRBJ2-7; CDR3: CAWAPGTGPSYEQYF; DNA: TGTGCCTGGGCCCCCGGGACAGGTCCTTCCTACGAGCAGTACTTC
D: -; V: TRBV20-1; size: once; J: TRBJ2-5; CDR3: CSATLETQYF; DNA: TGCAGTGCTACCTTAGAGACCCAGTACTTC
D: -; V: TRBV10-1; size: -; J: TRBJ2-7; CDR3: CASSDGYEQYF; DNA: TGCGCCAGCAGTGACGGGTACGAGCAGTACTTC
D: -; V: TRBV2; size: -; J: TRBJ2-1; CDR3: CASSEEGSTYNEQFF; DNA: TGTGCCAGCAGTGAAGAGGGGAGCACCTACAATGAGCAGTTCTTC
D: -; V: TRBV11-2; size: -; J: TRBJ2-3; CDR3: CASSLVRTSSTDTQYF; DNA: TGTGCCAGCAGCTTGGTAAGGACATCGAGCACAGATACGCAGTATTTT
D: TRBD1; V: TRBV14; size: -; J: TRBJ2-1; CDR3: CASSQDPGQGDNEQFF; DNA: TGTGCCAGCAGCCAAGATCCGGGGCAGGGGGACAATGAGCAGTTCTTC
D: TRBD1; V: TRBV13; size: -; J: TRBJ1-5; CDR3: CASSSRQGRQPQHF; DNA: TGTGCCAGCAGCTCTCGACAGGGGCGTCAGCCCCAGCATTTT
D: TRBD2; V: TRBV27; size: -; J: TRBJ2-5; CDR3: CASSQTSGGPETQYF; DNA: TGTGCCAGCAGTCAGACTAGCGGAGGCCCAGAGACCCAGTACTTC
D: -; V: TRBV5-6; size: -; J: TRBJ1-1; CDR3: CASSLGRNTEAFF; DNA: TGTGCCAGCAGCTTGGGTCGGAACACTGAAGCTTTCTTT
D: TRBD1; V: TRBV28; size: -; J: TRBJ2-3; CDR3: CASSPRDRRRADTQYF; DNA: TGTGCCAGCAGTCCGAGGGACAGGCGTAGAGCAGATACGCAGTATTTT
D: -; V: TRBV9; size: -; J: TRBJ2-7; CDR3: CASGSSYEQYF; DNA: TGTGCCTCTGGGAGCTCCTACGAGCAGTACTTC
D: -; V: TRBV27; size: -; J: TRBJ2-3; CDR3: CASSLFPGAGTDTQYF; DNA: TGTGCCAGCAGTTTATTTCCGGGGGCGGGCACAGATACGCAGTATTTT
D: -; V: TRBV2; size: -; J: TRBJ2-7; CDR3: CASSDRVYEQYF; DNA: TGTGCCAGCAGTGACCGAGTCTACGAGCAGTACTTC
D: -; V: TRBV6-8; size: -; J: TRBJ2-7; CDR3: CASSETSEQYF; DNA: TGTGCCAGCAGTGAAACGAGCGAGCAGTACTTC
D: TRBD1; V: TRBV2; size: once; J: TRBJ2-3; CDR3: CASKAPDRITDTQYF; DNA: TGTGCCAGCAAGGCTCCGGACAGGATCACAGATACGCAGTATTTT
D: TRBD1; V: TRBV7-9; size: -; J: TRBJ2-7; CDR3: CASSPGQGALHEQYF; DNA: TGTGCCAGCAGCCCCGGTCAGGGGGCGCTCCACGAGCAGTACTTC
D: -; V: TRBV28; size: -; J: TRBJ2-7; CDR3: CASSTRTRGPLEQYF; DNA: TGTGCCAGCAGTACCAGGACAAGGGGACCTTTAGAGCAGTACTTC
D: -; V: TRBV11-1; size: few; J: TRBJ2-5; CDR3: CASSFNGVNVQETQYF; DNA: TGTGCCAGCAGCTTCAACGGGGTGAACGTACAAGAGACCCAGTACTTC
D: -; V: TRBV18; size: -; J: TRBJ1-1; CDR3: CASSPQDTEAFF; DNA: TGTGCCAGCTCACCACAGGACACTGAAGCTTTCTTT
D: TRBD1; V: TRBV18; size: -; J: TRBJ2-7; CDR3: CASSPSGQGAYEQYF; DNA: TGTGCCAGCTCACCCTCGGGACAGGGGGCCTACGAGCAGTACTTC
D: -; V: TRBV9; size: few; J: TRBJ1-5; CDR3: CASSTTGNQPQHF; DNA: TGTGCCAGCAGCACAACGGGAAATCAGCCCCAGCATTTT
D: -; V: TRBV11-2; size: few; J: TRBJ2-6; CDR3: CASSHGSSGANVLTF; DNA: TGTGCCAGCAGCCATGGGAGCTCTGGGGCCAACGTCCTGACTTTC
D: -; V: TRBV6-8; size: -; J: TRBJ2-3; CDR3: CASSEATTQYF; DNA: TGTGCCAGCAGTGAAGCTACTACGCAGTATTTT
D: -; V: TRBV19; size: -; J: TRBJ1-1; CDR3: CASSTVRDAVFF; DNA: TGTGCCAGTAGTACAGTAAGGGACGCCGTCTTCTTT
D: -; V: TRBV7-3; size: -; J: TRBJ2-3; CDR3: CASSTIASYTDTQYF; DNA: TGTGCCAGCAGCACGATAGCATCCTACACAGATACGCAGTATTTT
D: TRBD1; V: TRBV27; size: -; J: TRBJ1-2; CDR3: CASDPGQGSYGYTF; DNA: TGTGCCAGCGACCCCGGACAGGGGAGCTATGGCTACACCTTC
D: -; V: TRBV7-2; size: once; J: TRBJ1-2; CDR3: CASSLAPLGGLDYGYTF; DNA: TGTGCCAGCAGCTTAGCGCCCCTCGGGGGGCTGGACTATGGCTACACCTTC
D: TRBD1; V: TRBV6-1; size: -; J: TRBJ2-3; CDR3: CASSESSGTGSDTQYF; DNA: TGTGCCAGCAGTGAAAGTTCAGGGACAGGGTCAGATACGCAGTATTTT
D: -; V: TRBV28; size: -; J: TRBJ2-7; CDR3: CASSPSGQRPYEQYF; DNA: TGTGCCAGCAGCCCCTCAGGCCAGCGACCCTACGAGCAGTACTTC
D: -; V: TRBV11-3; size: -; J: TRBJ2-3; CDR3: CASSPRGTDTQYF; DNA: TGTGCCAGCAGCCCCCGCGGAACAGATACGCAGTATTTT
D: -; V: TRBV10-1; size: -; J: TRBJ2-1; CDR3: CASSVSRGNYNEQFF; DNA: TGCGCCAGCAGTGTTTCGCGGGGCAACTACAATGAGCAGTTCTTC